Below, 26 T cell receptor beta chains from the same sample are listed, as sequenced in a study of Graves' ophthalmopathy and Graves' hyperthyroidism (dated by TCRdb to the late 2010s). The listed sequencing device is Illumina HiSeq 2000. For repertoire sequencing, the TCR beta CDR3 regions were amplified from RNA transcripts. The first round of RT-PCR was done with HTBI primers and the Qiagen OneStep RT-PCR kit, and was followed by a second round of multiplex PCR, then size selection and purification. Starting from the raw public reads, TCRdb applied fastp trimming at Q25, assembled clones with MiXCR and retained in-frame beta chains. Records with the same CDR3 protein are collapsed into one entry carrying the most frequent genes and DNA. This sample holds 150,000 to 200,000 distinct CDR3 sequences; approximately 40% were observed only once. The top ten constitute 5.8% of the sample. The material sequenced was peripheral blood. These receptors all stem from a woman aged 40-49 years with Graves' ophthalmopathy. Donor details come from another sample of the same person, matched by shared clones.

The chain carries TRBV12-3 or TRBV12-4 and TRBJ2-7; the D gene is possibly TRBD1 (6 bases). CDR3 length: 14 residues. V was cut by 6 bases and J by 2 bases, with 14 bases left in between. The CDR3 DNA reads TGTGCCAGCAGCCCCTCCTACAGGGCCTACGAGCAGTACTTC. Its translation: CASSPSYRAYEQYF.

As to this clonotype: The junction does not match germline at one end; this may be a read error. The chain recombines TRBV6-1 with TRBJ1-1, with D possibly TRBD1 on 5 matching bases. The CDR3 consists of 14 residues. CDR1 MNHNS and CDR2 SASEGT come from the germline V gene. The CDR3 DNA sequence: TGTGCCATCAGTGGCCGGGGGGTGAACACTGAAGCTTTCTTT. It is translated as CAISGRGVNTEAFF.

The rearrangement links TRBV13 to TRBJ2-7, with a weak D call TRBD1 (6 bases). The V gene lost 7 bases and the J gene lost 4 bases, with 17 bases spanning the gap. Germline V lookup: CDR1 PRHDT, CDR2 FYEKMQ (reference sequence). The CDR3 runs 14 residues. This CDR3 is CASIGTWSSYEQYF. The CDR3 bases are TGTGCCAGCATCGGGACATGGTCCTCATACGAGCAGTACTTC.

The rearrangement joins TRBV28 to TRBJ2-5; D is possibly TRBD2 (5 bases). Per the germline V gene, CDR1 is MDHEN and CDR2 is SYDVKM. This CDR3 comprises 13 residues. The ends were cut back, 7 bases at V and 3 bases at J, with 12 bases in the middle. CDR3 bases: TGTGCCAGCATCGGGATAGAGGAAGAGACCCAGTACTTC. This encodes CASIGIEEETQYF.

This chain uses TRBV11-2 with TRBJ2-2; a weak D match, TRBD2 (6 bases). V was trimmed by 6 bases and J by 4 bases, leaving 18 bases between them. This CDR3 is built from 16 residues. Germline CDR1 SGHAT, CDR2 FQNNGV. CDR3: CASSVGGSGATGELFF. In DNA form, the CDR3 reads TGTGCCAGCAGTGTAGGAGGGAGTGGGGCCACCGGGGAGCTGTTTTTT. Full variable domain (remainder filled in from reference TRBV11-2 and TRBJ2-2): EAGVAQSPRYKIIEKRQSVAFWCNPISGHATLYWYQQILGQGPKLLIQFQNNGVVDDSQLPKDRFSAERLKGVDSTLKIQPAKLEDSAVYLCASSVGGSGATGELFFGEGSRLTVL.

The chain is built from TRBV6-2 or TRBV6-3 and TRBJ2-4, with 8 bases matching TRBD1. V was clipped by 0 bases and J by 0 bases; unmatched bases: 13. CDR3 length equals 20 residues. CDR1 is MNHEY, CDR2 SVGEGT, per germline. CDR3 DNA sequence: TGTGCCAGCAGTTACTCCGACAGGGGATATGCGGGTCCAGCCAAAAACATTCAGTACTTC. Encoded protein: CASSYSDRGYAGPAKNIQYF.

This clonotype turned up a few times. The CDR3 DNA is TGTGCCAGCAGTTTATTTTGGACAGATAGCAATCAGCCCCAGCATTTT. It encodes CASSLFWTDSNQPQHF. The chain combines TRBV12-3 or TRBV12-4 with TRBJ1-5, with TRBD1 as a possible D gene (6 bases). Between the trimmed V and J ends, which lost 2 bases and 0 bases, there was a span of 11 bases. The CDR3 has 16 residues.

This clonotype was recorded at least ten times. The V and J genes are TRBV4-3 and TRBJ1-5; D remains ambiguous. Trimming took off 0 bases at V and 5 bases at J, with 11 bases between the two ends. The CDR3 is 15 residues long. The germline V gene encodes CDR1 LGHNA and CDR2 YSLEER. CDR3 coding DNA: TGCGCCAGCAGCCAAGACATGGCGGGATATCAGCCCCAGCATTTT. This translates into CASSQDMAGYQPQHF.

This clonotype was recorded a few times. The chain combines TRBV2 with TRBJ1-6; D gene ambiguous. In germline, CDR1 is SNHLY, CDR2 FYNNEI. Trimming removed 3 bases at V and 8 bases at J, with 11 bases between. The CDR3 spans 14 residues. The DNA of the CDR3 is TGTGCCAGCAGTGATACGGGGTCGGATTCACCCCTCCACTTT. The encoded protein is CASSDTGSDSPLHF.

The V gene is TRBV7-8, the J gene TRBJ1-1; 9 nucleotides align to TRBD1. Trimming at V came to 8 bases and at J to 4 bases, leaving 8 bases not matched to a gene. CDR3 length: 14 amino acids. Looked up from germline, CDR1 is SGHVS and CDR2 is FQNEAQ. The CDR3 sequence: CASGWGDRVTEAFF. The CDR3 bases are TGTGCCAGCGGCTGGGGGGACAGGGTCACTGAAGCTTTCTTT.

This clonotype came up a few times. The rearrangement joins TRBV6-1 to TRBJ2-7; D possibly corresponds to TRBD1 (5 bases). The CDR3 loop spans 15 amino acids. Germline loops: CDR1 MNHNS, CDR2 SASEGT. Trimming removed 2 bases at V and 2 bases at J, with 13 bases between. CDR3 DNA: TGTGCCAGCAGTGAATTGGGGCAGTACCCCTACGAGCAGTACTTC. Its protein is CASSELGQYPYEQYF.

In this sample, this clonotype turned up many times. The chain joins TRBV12-3 or TRBV12-4 to TRBJ2-5, with a tentative D call TRBD2 (6 bases). The ends were cut back, 7 bases at V and 5 bases at J, with 17 bases in the middle. This CDR3 region has 14 residues. The chain's CDR3 is CASTRWGGEETQYF. CDR3 bases: TGTGCCAGCACACGGTGGGGAGGCGAGGAGACCCAGTACTTC.

V gene TRBV6-1 combines with J gene TRBJ2-7; TRBD1 matches at 7 bases. Germline values: CDR1 MNHNS, CDR2 SASEGT. This CDR3 is built from 13 residues. With 6 bases clipped from V and 3 bases from J, the junction kept 5 bases outside the gene matches. CDR3 in DNA: TGTGCCAGCAGCGCCGACAGGGTCTACGAGCAGTACTTC. It specifies CASSADRVYEQYF.

This clonotype has a count of ten or more. V is TRBV6-5 and J is TRBJ1-2, with D possibly matching TRBD1 (6 bases). Trimming pared 4 bases from V and 4 bases from J, leaving 10 bases between. The CDR3 covers 13 residues. Germline CDR1 and CDR2: MNHEY and SVGAGI. The CDR3 is CASSLGQFYGYTF. CDR3 DNA sequence: TGTGCCAGCAGTTTAGGACAGTTCTATGGCTACACCTTC.

This clonotype was counted ten times or more. The gene calls are TRBV6-5 and TRBJ1-1; D is perhaps TRBD1 (5 bases). Looked up from germline, CDR1 is MNHEY and CDR2 is SVGAGI. The CDR3 totals 14 residues. Deletions cut 6 bases from V and 5 bases from J, with 16 bases between. Written as DNA, the CDR3 is TGTGCCAGCAGAAACAGGCCCCTGGATACTGAAGCTTTCTTT. Its translation is CASRNRPLDTEAFF.

This rearrangement joins TRBV18 to TRBJ2-5; 7 bases map to TRBD1. V was clipped by 6 bases and J by 2 bases; unmatched bases: 6. In germline, CDR1 is KGHSH, CDR2 LQKENI. The CDR3 sequence is 14 residues long. CDR3 region: CASSRDSKQETQYF. The CDR3 nucleotides read TGTGCCAGCTCCCGGGACAGCAAACAAGAGACCCAGTACTTC.

This clonotype showed up many times. J is TRBJ2-5 and V is TRBV19; maybe TRBD1 (6 bases). The CDR3 contains 14 residues. The ends were cut back, 6 bases at V and 5 bases at J, with 16 bases in the middle. Germline CDR1 and CDR2: LNHDA and SQIVND (reference sequence). The CDR3 sequence is CASRSRGDGETQYF. The CDR3 DNA reads as TGTGCCAGTAGATCCAGGGGTGATGGCGAGACCCAGTACTTC.

Ten or more counts support this clonotype. The chain combines TRBV12-3 or TRBV12-4 with TRBJ2-7; D perhaps matches TRBD1 (5 bases). The CDR3 has 12 residues. V lost 5 bases, J lost 4 bases, and 9 bases lay in between. The CDR3 region has the DNA TGTGCCAGCAGTACCTCAGGGTACGAGCAGTACTTC. Translated, it gives CASSTSGYEQYF.

This clonotype was seen many times. The chain is built from TRBV11-1 and TRBJ1-1, with D unresolved. CDR1 is SGHAT, CDR2 FQDESV, per germline (reference sequence). The CDR3 runs to 16 residues. Trimming stripped 8 bases from V and 0 bases from J, with 19 bases between. The CDR3 loop reads CASPPQTTLMNTEAFF. The DNA for the CDR3 is TGTGCCAGCCCTCCACAGACCACCCTCATGAACACTGAAGCTTTCTTT.

This clonotype was observed many times. V usage is TRBV15 and J usage is TRBJ2-7; 7 nucleotides match TRBD1. The V and J ends lost 0 bases and 3 bases, in that order; junction bases with no gene match: 5. The CDR3 has 15 amino acids. Germline V gene data show CDR1 as LNHNV and CDR2 as YYDKDF (reference sequence). The CDR3 sequence is CATSRDRGQSYEQYF. The CDR3 coding sequence is TGTGCCACCAGCAGAGATCGGGGACAGAGCTACGAGCAGTACTTC.

This clonotype was counted a single time. This chain uses TRBV28 with TRBJ1-1; TRBD1 matches 9 bases. This CDR3 is built from 17 residues. Looked up from germline, CDR1 is MDHEN and CDR2 is SYDVKM. The junction had 19 bases not matched to a gene; V was cut back by 5 bases and J by 9 bases. The CDR3 reads CASSPTGGGQGLMKAFF. CDR3 sequence (DNA): TGTGCCAGCAGTCCCACGGGGGGGGGACAGGGCCTGATGAAAGCTTTCTTT.

This clonotype was seen many times. The rearrangement uses TRBV11-2 and TRBJ2-7; 9 bases align to TRBD2. The CDR3 has 13 amino acids. CDR1 and CDR2 from the germline V gene are SGHAT and FQNNGV. Trimming at V came to 5 bases and at J to 5 bases, leaving 4 bases not matched to a gene. CDR3 in amino acids: CASSAGGPNEQYF. CDR3 bases: TGTGCCAGCAGCGCGGGGGGGCCGAACGAGCAGTACTTC.

This clonotype came up many times. The chain carries TRBV28 and TRBJ2-7, with no clear D. The length of the CDR3 is 14 residues. The germline gives CDR1 MDHEN, CDR2 SYDVKM. Trimming took off 1 base at V and 5 bases at J, with 12 bases between the two ends. Here the CDR3 DNA reads TGTGCCAGCAGTTTATCCACCGCACGAGACGAGCAGTACTTC. It specifies CASSLSTARDEQYF.

The chain is built from TRBV7-2 and TRBJ1-2; D gene uncertain. Looked up from germline, CDR1 is SGHTA and CDR2 is FQGNSA. Trimming cost V 0 bases and J 3 bases, with 5 bases left between them. This CDR3 has 13 residues. The CDR3, as DNA: TGTGCCAGCAGCTTAGCTGGGGACTATGGCTACACCTTC. It codes for CASSLAGDYGYTF.

J is TRBJ2-7 and V is TRBV7-2; 9 bases are a match to TRBD2. CDR1 is SGHTA, CDR2 FQGNSA, per germline. Losses at the gene ends were 2 bases for V and 1 base for J; bases not matched to a gene: 9. The CDR3 runs to 17 residues. CDR3 sequence: CASSLPLAGRKSYEQYF. CDR3 nucleotide sequence: TGTGCCAGCAGCTTACCCCTAGCGGGACGTAAGTCCTACGAGCAGTACTTC.

The chain recombines TRBV28 with TRBJ2-5, with 9 bases identical to TRBD1. Germline V CDR1 and CDR2: MDHEN, SYDVKM. The ends lost 4 bases at V and 4 bases at J; junction bases unmatched: 13. CDR3 length: 17 residues. The CDR3 DNA follows: TGTGCCAGCAGTTCTATGACAGGGGGGCCGGGAATAGAGACCCAGTACTTC. This encodes CASSSMTGGPGIETQYF.